This TCR beta chain was recorded in a study of early T cells in non-severe SARS-CoV-2 infection. This CDR3 has 14 residues. Looked up from germline, CDR1 is GTSNPN and CDR2 is SVGIG (reference sequence). With 2 bases clipped from V and 2 bases from J, the junction kept 2 bases outside the gene matches. Each CDR3 protein gets one entry after TCRdb re-called the 5' RACE reads with MiXCR. The table shows tens of thousands of distinct CDR3 sequences, with roughly 13% occurring only once. The sample holds many counts of this clonotype. The sample was whole blood. This receptor was taken from an adult who was a healthcare worker with PCR-confirmed SARS-CoV-2 infection or an uninfected control (not recorded which). The chain is built from TRBV30 and TRBJ2-1; 8 bases map to TRBD2. The CDR3 DNA reads as TGTGCCTGGAGTCAGCGGGGGCCCTACAATGAGCAGTTCTTC. Its translation is CAWSQRGPYNEQFF.